A selection of T cell receptor beta chains follows, all from one sample in a study of shared clonotypes between healthy human individuals. Repertoires were generated with immunoSEQ multiplex PCR, while TCRdb's copy carries only in-frame clones and drops some. The sample consists of 760,000 or so clones, 95% to 97% of them appearing once. Sequenced: naive CD8+ T cells sorted from blood. Receptors originate from a man between 25 and 39 years old in good health. Each CDR3 is given with its conserved first and last residue. D genes are given only for firm matches. The size of a clone is reported for some rows only, either as once, few or many, or as a class for expanded clones.

TRBJ2-7 | NA | 13 | NA | TRBV6-1 | CAGRTSGSYEQYF | TGTGCCGGACGGACTTCGGGATCCTACGAGCAGTACTTC
TRBJ2-7 | TRBD2 | 14 | NA | TRBV7-9 | CASSPDAGEYEQYF | TGTGCCAGCAGCCCAGACGCGGGAGAGTACGAGCAGTACTTC
TRBJ2-7 | NA | 12 | NA | TRBV28 | CASSHIDYEQYF | TGTGCCAGCAGTCACATAGACTACGAGCAGTACTTC
TRBJ2-1 | NA | 11 | NA | TRBV25-1 | CASRAYNEQFF | TGTGCCAGCAGAGCCTACAATGAGCAGTTCTTC
TRBJ2-3 | NA | 14 | NA | TRBV27 | CASSSPSDTDTQYF | TGTGCCAGCAGTAGCCCTAGCGACACAGATACGCAGTATTTT
TRBJ2-7 | NA | 13 | NA | TRBV30 | CAWSGDSTYEQYF | TGTGCCTGGAGTGGCGACAGTACCTACGAGCAGTACTTC
TRBJ2-5 | NA | 16 | NA | TRBV5-1 | CASSPAPGIHRETQYF | TGCGCCAGCAGCCCCGCGCCAGGAATCCATCGTGAGACCCAGTACTTC
TRBJ2-5 | TRBD2 | 16 | once | TRBV28 | CASMEGSGNHGETQYF | TGTGCCAGCATGGAGGGAAGCGGGAATCATGGCGAGACCCAGTACTTC
TRBJ2-3 | NA | 15 | NA | TRBV27 | CASSYTALFTDTQYF | TGTGCCAGCAGTTATACGGCATTATTCACAGATACGCAGTATTTT
TRBJ2-7 | NA | 14 | NA | TRBV11-2 | CASSPPTFPYEQYF | TGTGCCAGCAGCCCCCCGACTTTCCCTTACGAGCAGTACTTC
TRBJ2-2 | TRBD2 | 18 | NA | TRBV4-3 | CASSQGLAGAVNTGELFF | TGCGCCAGCAGCCAAGGACTAGCGGGAGCGGTTAACACCGGGGAGCTGTTTTTT
TRBJ2-2 | NA | 13 | NA | TRBV2 | CATIEGNTGELFF | TGTGCCACAATCGAGGGGAACACCGGGGAGCTGTTTTTT
TRBJ1-3 | TRBD1 | 17 | NA | TRBV5-1 | CASSLGLGGAFGNTIYF | TGCGCCAGCAGCTTGGGCTTAGGGGGCGCATTTGGAAACACCATATATTTT
TRBJ1-4 | NA | 12 | NA | TRBV28 | CASMRVNEKLFF | TGTGCCAGCATGAGGGTTAATGAAAAACTGTTTTTT
TRBJ1-5 | NA | 16 | NA | TRBV15 | CATSSNRLASNQPQHF | TGTGCCACCAGCAGCAACAGGTTGGCGAGCAATCAGCCCCAGCATTTT
TRBJ2-7 | NA | 16 | NA | TRBV4-1 | CASSQVWSADVYEQYF | TGCGCCAGCAGCCAAGTGTGGTCCGCAGATGTCTACGAGCAGTACTTC
TRBJ2-3 | TRBD1 | 18 | NA | TRBV5-4 | CASSLAKGTGFFTDTQYF | TGTGCCAGCAGCTTGGCCAAGGGGACAGGGTTTTTTACAGATACGCAGTATTTT
TRBJ1-5 | NA | 14 | NA | TRBV15 | CATSGTGSNQPQHF | TGTGCCACCAGCGGTACAGGTAGCAATCAGCCCCAGCATTTT
TRBJ2-3 | TRBD2 | 16 | NA | TRBV27 | CASSLLGLAGVDTQYF | TGTGCCAGCAGTTTATTGGGACTAGCGGGAGTGGATACGCAGTATTTT
TRBJ2-1 | TRBD2 | 16 | NA | TRBV6-5 | CASSYFGAGGPNEQFF | TGTGCCAGCAGTTACTTTGGGGCGGGAGGGCCTAATGAGCAGTTCTTC
TRBJ2-5 | TRBD2 | 16 | NA | TRBV7-9 | CASSYLGATGGETQYF | TGTGCCAGCAGTTACTTGGGGGCTACGGGGGGGGAGACCCAGTACTTC
TRBJ2-3 | TRBD2 | 16 | NA | TRBV27 | CASSLLGLAVTDTQYF | TGTGCCAGCAGTTTATTGGGACTAGCTGTCACAGATACGCAGTATTTT
TRBJ1-2 | NA | 12 | NA | TRBV28 | CASRDRNYGYTF | TGTGCCAGCAGAGACAGGAACTATGGCTACACCTTC
TRBJ2-2 | NA | 16 | NA | TRBV11-2 | CASSLVVVRNTGELFF | TGTGCCAGCAGCTTAGTCGTCGTCAGAAACACCGGGGAGCTGTTTTTT
TRBJ2-1 | TRBD2 | 16 | NA | TRBV7-9 | CASSSWSGRRDNEQFF | TGTGCCAGCAGCTCATGGAGCGGGAGGAGAGACAATGAGCAGTTCTTC
TRBJ2-2 | NA | 14 | NA | TRBV7-6 | CASSLAGYSGELFF | TGTGCCAGCAGCTTAGCAGGGTATAGCGGGGAGCTGTTTTTT
TRBJ2-3 | NA | 14 | NA | TRBV7-6 | CASSLTRGTDTQYF | TGTGCCAGCAGCTTGACTAGAGGAACAGATACGCAGTATTTT
TRBJ1-1 | NA | 10 | NA | TRBV2 | CASRGGKAFF | TGTGCCAGCAGGGGCGGAAAAGCTTTCTTT
TRBJ2-7 | TRBD2 | 14 | once | TRBV28 | CASSGRDGIYEQYF | TGTGCCAGCAGCGGGAGGGACGGGATCTACGAGCAGTACTTC
TRBJ2-7 | TRBD1 | 16 | NA | TRBV13 | CASSSGTGEPTYEQYF | TGTGCCAGCAGCTCCGGGACAGGGGAACCCACCTACGAGCAGTACTTC
TRBJ2-3 | NA | 16 | once | TRBV14 | CASSQGVQGPTDTQYF | TGTGCCAGCAGCCAAGGGGTCCAGGGACCGACAGATACGCAGTATTTT
TRBJ2-7 | NA | 14 | NA | TRBV15 | CATSSPSGIYEQYF | TGTGCCACCAGCAGTCCCAGTGGGATCTACGAGCAGTACTTC
TRBJ2-7 | NA | 14 | NA | TRBV29-1 | CSVETGTESYEQYF | TGCAGCGTTGAAACCGGGACCGAGTCCTACGAGCAGTACTTC
TRBJ2-3 | NA | 12 | NA | TRBV7-8 | CASSFGGDTQYF | TGTGCCAGCAGCTTTGGGGGGGATACGCAGTATTTT
TRBJ2-7 | TRBD2 | 17 | NA | TRBV2 | CASSPGLAGSLRYEQYF | TGTGCCAGCAGCCCCGGACTAGCGGGATCTTTAAGGTACGAGCAGTACTTC
TRBJ2-3 | NA | 17 | NA | TRBV4-3 | CASSPSDSSASTDTQYF | TGCGCCAGCAGCCCCAGTGACAGTAGTGCTAGCACAGATACGCAGTATTTT
TRBJ2-3 | TRBD2 | 14 | NA | TRBV6-5 | CASFPTSAGTPQYF | TGTGCCAGCTTCCCAACCTCAGCGGGAACCCCGCAGTATTTT
TRBJ1-5 | NA | 16 | NA | TRBV27 | CASSLRWTEGNQPQHF | TGTGCCAGCAGTTTAAGGTGGACGGAAGGCAATCAGCCCCAGCATTTT
TRBJ1-4 | NA | 13 | NA | TRBV7-3 | CASSLGPNEKLFF | TGTGCCAGCAGCTTAGGTCCTAATGAAAAACTGTTTTTT
TRBJ2-1 | TRBD2 | 14 | NA | TRBV9 | CASNPGGSYNEQFF | TGTGCCAGCAACCCGGGAGGGTCCTACAATGAGCAGTTCTTC
TRBJ1-2 | NA | 15 | NA | TRBV5-1 | CASSPGFNQLAGYTF | TGCGCCAGCAGCCCGGGCTTCAATCAGCTTGCTGGCTACACCTTC